This section outlines one TCR beta chain sequence together with its context. The antigen remains unidentified. This table comes from immunoSEQ multiplex PCR, and its TCRdb copy is limited to in-frame clones, with some not included. In the table there are 200 to 250 clones, nearly 98% of which are singletons. This record belongs to a study of T cells after posttransplantation cyclophosphamide. Overall study results and limits: TRB overlap between skin or GI tissue T cells and blood was limited. Recipient CMV seropositivity and CMV reactivation strongly tracked TRB clonality.

The naive gate required viable CD3+CD4+ or CD3+CD8+ cells with CCR7+CD45RA+CD45RO-CD95-CD27+CD28+ phenotype. This related bone marrow graft donor gave peripheral blood on the day of marrow donation. Per germline, CDR1 SNHLY and CDR2 FYNNEI. This CDR3 is built from 15 residues. The J segment lost 4 bases and the V segment lost 4 bases, leaving 5 bases of the junction unmatched. The sample comprised naive CD8+ T cells sorted from PBMCs. This clonotype originated in a man aged 45 to 65. The chain links TRBV2 to TRBJ2-1; 9 positions match TRBD2. The CDR3 here is CASSAVLAGYNEQFF. CDR3 DNA sequence: TGTGCCAGCAGTGCCGTGCTAGCGGGGTACAATGAGCAGTTCTTC.